This T cell receptor (beta chain) was recorded in a study of human T cells and chemical hapten exposure. TCRdb recomputed calls from the RACE reads with MiXCR, one row per CDR3 protein. The sample records 28,000 or so distinct CDR3 sequences, 5% to 6% being singletons. The V and J ends lost 5 bases and 4 bases, in that order; junction bases with no gene match: 18. The CDR3 covers 19 residues. Time point defined: patch test 3, about 24 weeks after DPC sensitization. Treatment reported: therapeutic diphenylcyclopropenone sensitization with weekly scalp DPC. This clonotype was detected ten times or more.

This receptor was obtained from a man aged 25-45 years with alopecia areata. Some clones in this sample may be carry-over from other donors' samples. This sample comprised whole blood, obtained in connection with sensitization to the hapten diphenylcyclopropenone (DPC). This chain connects TRBV12-3 or TRBV12-4 to TRBJ1-1, with 11 positions matching TRBD1. The CDR3 bases are TGTGCCAGCAGTCTTGGGACAGGGGGGAGCACTGAAGCGAGCACTGAAGCTTTCTTT. This gives the protein CASSLGTGGSTEASTEAFF.